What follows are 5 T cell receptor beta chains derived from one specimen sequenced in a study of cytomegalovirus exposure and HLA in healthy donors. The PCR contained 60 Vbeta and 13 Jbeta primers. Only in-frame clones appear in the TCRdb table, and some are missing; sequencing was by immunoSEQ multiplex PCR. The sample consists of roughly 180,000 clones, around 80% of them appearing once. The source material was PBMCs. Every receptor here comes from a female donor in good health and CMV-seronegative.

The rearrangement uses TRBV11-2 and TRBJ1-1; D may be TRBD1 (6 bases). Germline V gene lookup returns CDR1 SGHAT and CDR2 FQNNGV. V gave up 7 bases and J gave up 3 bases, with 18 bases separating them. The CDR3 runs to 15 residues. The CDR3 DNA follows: TGTGCCAGCACCACCTGGGGGACATTTTACACTGAAGCTTTCTTT. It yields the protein CASTTWGTFYTEAFF.

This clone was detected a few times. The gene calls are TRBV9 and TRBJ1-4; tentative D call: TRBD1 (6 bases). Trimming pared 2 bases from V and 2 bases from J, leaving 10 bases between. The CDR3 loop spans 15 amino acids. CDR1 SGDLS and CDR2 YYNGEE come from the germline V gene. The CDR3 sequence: CASSVGTTTNEKLFF. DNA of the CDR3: TGTGCCAGCAGCGTTGGGACAACTACTAATGAAAAACTGTTTTTT.

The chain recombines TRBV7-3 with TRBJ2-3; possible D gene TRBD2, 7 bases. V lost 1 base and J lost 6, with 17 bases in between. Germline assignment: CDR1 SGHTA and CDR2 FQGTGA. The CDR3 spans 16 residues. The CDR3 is CASSLSGGGGSDTQYF. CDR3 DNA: TGTGCCAGCAGCTTAAGTGGGGGGGGCGGCTCTGATACGCAGTATTTT.

The CDR3 sequence: CASRQEDSRGEKLFF. The DNA of the CDR3 is TGTGCCAGTAGGCAGGAGGACTCCCGAGGAGAAAAACTGTTTTTT. The genes are TRBV19 and TRBJ1-4; no firm D call. There are 15 residues in the CDR3. V gave up 6 bases and J gave up 8 bases, with 19 bases separating them. Germline-derived CDR1 and CDR2 are LNHDA and SQIVND (reference sequence).

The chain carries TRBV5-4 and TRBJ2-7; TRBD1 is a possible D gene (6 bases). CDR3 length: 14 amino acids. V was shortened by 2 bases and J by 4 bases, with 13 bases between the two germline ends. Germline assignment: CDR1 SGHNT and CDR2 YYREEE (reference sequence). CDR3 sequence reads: CASSFRGQLYEQYF. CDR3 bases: TGTGCCAGCAGCTTCAGGGGCCAACTTTACGAGCAGTACTTC.